One sample yielded the 10 T cell receptor beta chains listed below, sequenced in a study of blood T cell repertoires in COVID-19. Some clones are missing from TCRdb's copy, which holds only in-frame ones; the method was immunoSEQ multiplex PCR. This sample has approximately 490,000 clones, with more than 85% found just once. The sample comprised PBMCs or T cells enriched from blood (not recorded which). These receptors came from a woman aged 60 to 75 who had recovered from COVID-19.

The chain is built from TRBV7-6 and TRBJ1-6; possible D gene TRBD1, 5 bases. V lost 0 bases to trimming and J lost 9 bases, with 12 bases between them. Germline-derived CDR1 and CDR2 are SGHVS and FNYEAQ. The CDR3 contains 15 residues. The CDR3 DNA reads as TGTGCCAGCAGCTTAGCCGGGGGAGGAGGTTCACCCCTCCACTTT. As protein: CASSLAGGGGSPLHF.

This chain connects TRBV2 to TRBJ2-1; a weak D match, TRBD2 (5 bases). The CDR3 has 16 residues. The germline gives CDR1 SNHLY, CDR2 FYNNEI. V dropped 7 bases and J dropped 1 base, with 17 bases sitting between them. The CDR3 loop is CASNDGGWGSYNEQFF. Written as DNA, the CDR3 is TGTGCCAGCAACGACGGCGGGTGGGGATCCTACAATGAGCAGTTCTTC.

The rearrangement links TRBV2 to TRBJ1-4, with D perhaps matching TRBD1 (5 bases). The V and J ends lost 4 bases and 8 bases respectively, with 14 bases between them. CDR1 is SNHLY, CDR2 FYNNEI, per germline. This CDR3 region has 14 residues. In nucleotides, the CDR3 is TGTGCCAGCAGTGGGCAGGGTTTGGGAGAAAAACTGTTTTTT. Translation gives CASSGQGLGEKLFF. Drawing the rest from reference TRBV2 and TRBJ1-4, the complete variable domain is EPEVTQTPSHQVTQMGQEVILRCVPISNHLYFYWYRQILGQKVEFLVSFYNNEISEKSEIFDDQFSVERPDGSNFTLKIRSTKLEDSAMYFCASSGQGLGEKLFFGSGTQLSVL.

The V call is TRBV10-3, the J call TRBJ1-2; D possibly corresponds to TRBD1 (5 bases). This CDR3 has 12 amino acids. V was pared by 3 bases and J by 6 bases, with 8 bases between. Germline V CDR1 and CDR2: ENHRY, SYGVKD. CDR3 amino acids: CAISEVRDGYTF. The CDR3 nucleotides are TGTGCCATCAGTGAAGTCAGGGATGGCTACACCTTC.

The rearrangement joins TRBV19 to TRBJ1-2, with TRBD1 matching over 9 bases. Germline V gene lookup returns CDR1 LNHDA and CDR2 SQIVND (reference sequence). J gave up 6 bases and V 5 bases, and 10 bases lay outside the gene matches. The CDR3 contains 15 residues. The CDR3 is CASSAPGQGGDGYTF. DNA of the CDR3: TGTGCCAGTAGTGCTCCGGGACAGGGCGGCGATGGCTACACCTTC.

The V and J genes are TRBV15 and TRBJ1-4; D is ambiguous. The length of the CDR3 is 13 residues. V was cut by 1 base and J by 5 bases, with 5 bases left in between. Germline lookup yields CDR1 LNHNV and CDR2 YYDKDF (reference sequence). The chain's CDR3 is CATSRASNEKLFF. The CDR3 DNA follows: TGTGCCACCAGCAGAGCGTCGAATGAAAAACTGTTTTTT.

The gene calls are TRBV13 and TRBJ1-2, with no clear D. This CDR3 contains 11 residues. CDR1 is PRHDT and CDR2 is FYEKMQ in the germline V gene (reference sequence). The germline V and J ends were trimmed by 5 bases and 7 bases, with 8 bases remaining between them. The CDR3 region is CASSPGGGYTF. CDR3 in DNA: TGTGCCAGCAGCCCAGGTGGTGGCTACACCTTC. Based on the CDR3 plus reference TRBV13 and TRBJ1-2, the full variable domain is AAGVIQSPRHLIKEKRETATLKCYPIPRHDTVYWYQQGPGQDPQFLISFYEKMQSDKGSIPDRFSAQQFSDYHSELNMSSLELGDSALYFCASSPGGGYTFGSGTRLTVV.

This chain joins TRBV4-1 and TRBJ1-2, with D maybe TRBD1 (6 bases). The ends were cut back, 2 bases at V and 6 bases at J, with 25 bases in the middle. Per germline, CDR1 MGHRA and CDR2 YSYEKL. This CDR3 region has 18 residues. The CDR3: CASSQQPSINREGDGYTF. CDR3 DNA sequence: TGCGCCAGCAGCCAACAGCCCTCTATCAACAGGGAAGGGGATGGCTACACCTTC.

This sequence joins TRBV4-1 and TRBJ1-1; TRBD1 agrees at 7 bases. Germline V CDR1 and CDR2: MGHRA, YSYEKL. The CDR3 runs 16 residues. After removal of 2 bases from V and 0 bases from J, the junction contained 6 bases not matched to a gene. The CDR3 reads CASSQPRTGMNTEAFF. The CDR3 DNA follows: TGCGCCAGCAGCCAACCCCGGACAGGAATGAACACTGAAGCTTTCTTT.

The chain has TRBV5-6 and TRBJ1-3; 9 nucleotides line up with TRBD1. V trimming: 4 bases; J trimming: 10 bases; junction bases outside the gene matches: 6. The CDR3 spans 13 residues. Germline CDR1 and CDR2: SGHDT and YYEEEE. The DNA for the CDR3 is TGTGCCAGCAGCACGGGACAGGGACGGACCATATATTTT. Encoded protein: CASSTGQGRTIYF. Using reference TRBV5-6 and TRBJ1-3 for the parts outside the CDR3, the full variable domain is DAGVTQSPTHLIKTRGQQVTLRCSPKSGHDTVSWYQQALGQGPQFIFQYYEEEERQRGNFPDRFSGHQFPNYSSELNVNALLLGDSALYLCASSTGQGRTIYFGEGSWLTVV.